This T cell receptor beta chain was recorded in a study of blood T cell repertoires in COVID-19 (TCRdb year 2020). Regarding the study in general: Collaborator samples came from the United States, Italy and Spain and covered acute and convalescent phases of COVID-19. The prospective study material was composed of cDNA or gDNA derived from T cells, B-cell-depleted T cells, or PBMCs. The dataset comprised deeply sampled blood TCRbeta repertoires from subjects exposed to, actively infected with, or recovered from COVID-19. The repertoires were released in a freely available public database intended as a resource for research on the immune response to SARS-CoV-2. Samples came from the ongoing ImmuneRACE study (first 160 participants) plus 1,254 subjects from 6 global collaborators. Nearly every sample came with metadata listing a de-identified subject ID, COVID-19 status, age in years and sex. Where HLA class I and class II types were available, the types were taken from metadata supplied by the sample provider, not from assay-based typing. Broader findings and caveats from the paper: Clinical and demographic metadata were provided uncurated, with the amount varying by source and participant.

As concerns this clone: The antigen this receptor binds is unknown. Base qualities were left out, and no much larger clone turns up one base away.

The immunoSEQ Assay, a bias-controlled multiplex PCR, was used to amplify TCRbeta CDR3 regions from genomic DNA. Per the original workflow: The number of nucleated cells in each sample was estimated from the amplification of reference gene primers within the assay. Sequence reads were collapsed and filtered to measure the absolute abundance of every unique TCRbeta CDR3 rearrangement. For each sample, productive Simpson clonality was calculated as the square root of Simpson's diversity index across productive rearrangements. TCRdb carries this immuneACCESS record with in-frame sequences only. Its versions omit some clonotypes, under half of them owing to an unresolved V gene in the studies checked, with the rest unexplained. The D gene and trimming were derived from the DNA, and the V and J assignments and clone size from that table. In all, the sample holds about 160,000 clones, and about 80% of those were seen once. Clones ranked in the top ten supply more than 3% of the sample.

The CDR3 has 16 amino acids, counting the end cysteine and phenylalanine. Only CDR3 DNA is held: 48 bases, read in frame from base 1. The CDR1 and CDR2 encoded by the germline V gene are KGHDR and SFDVKD. The V end gives up 2 bases and the J end 6 bases, leaving 4 bases in the junction not matched to a gene. Participants in the prospective study were aged about 18 to 100 years, lived in about two dozen United States geographic areas, and enrolled through a virtual design. In the prospective study, cohorts were assigned on the basis of participant-reported clinical history obtained from a screening survey and a study questionnaire. Recovered participants in ImmuneRACE Cohort 3 were defined by two consecutive negative NP/OP PCR tests, clearance by a healthcare professional, or resolution of symptoms. In the prospective study, mobile phlebotomists collected whole blood, serum and a nasopharyngeal or oropharyngeal swab from each participant. Over a roughly 2-month period, participants in the prospective study had the option of providing additional blood draws and questionnaires. Before DNA extraction, prospective study blood samples were shipped either frozen or at room temperature.

This chain is built from TRBV24-1 and TRBJ1-5; TRBD1 aligns with 12 central bases. The sequenced sample consisted of PBMCs or T cells enriched from blood (not recorded which). This sequence was found in a woman aged 55-69 years who had recovered from COVID-19. The CDR3 amino acid sequence is: CATSDSGTGGLQPQHF. At the DNA level, the sequence is TGTGCCACCAGTGATTCCGGGACAGGGGGCCTTCAGCCCCAGCATTTT.